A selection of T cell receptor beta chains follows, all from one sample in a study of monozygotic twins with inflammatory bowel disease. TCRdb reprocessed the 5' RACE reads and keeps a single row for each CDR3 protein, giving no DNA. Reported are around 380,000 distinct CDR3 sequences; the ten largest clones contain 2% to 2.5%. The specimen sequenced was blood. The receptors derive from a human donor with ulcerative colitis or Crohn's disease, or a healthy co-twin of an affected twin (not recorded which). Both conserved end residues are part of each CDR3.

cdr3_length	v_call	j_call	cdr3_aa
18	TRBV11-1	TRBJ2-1	CASSLTASGRYRGDEQFF
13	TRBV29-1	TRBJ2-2	CSVAGLGTGELFF
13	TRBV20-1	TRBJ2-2	CSARDPNTGELFF
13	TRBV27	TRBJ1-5	CASSSGTYQPQHF
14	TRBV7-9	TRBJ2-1	CASKTSGNYNEQFF
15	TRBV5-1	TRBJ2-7	CASSLELGAGYEQYF
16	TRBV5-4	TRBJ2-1	CASSAMAGGPMNEQFF
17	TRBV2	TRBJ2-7	CASRGNPLAGEVYEQYF
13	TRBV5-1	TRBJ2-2	CASSSANTGELFF
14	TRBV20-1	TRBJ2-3	CSASSGGRTDTQYF
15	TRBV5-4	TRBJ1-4	CASSPARGDGEKLFF
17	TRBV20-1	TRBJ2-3	CSASSGGIIGSTDTQYF
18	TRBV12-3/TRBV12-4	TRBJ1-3	CASSFRTGSSLGGNTIYF
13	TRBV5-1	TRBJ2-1	CASSLTADNEQFF
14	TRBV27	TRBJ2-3	CASSFEGPTDTQYF
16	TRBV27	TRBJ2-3	CASSSLLAWSTDTQYF
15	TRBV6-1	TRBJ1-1	CASRARSVPNTEAFF
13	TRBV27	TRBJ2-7	CASSSGTTHEQYF
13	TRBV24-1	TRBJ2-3	CATSQGSRDTQYF
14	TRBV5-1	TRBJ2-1	CASSLSGQGNEQFF
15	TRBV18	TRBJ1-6	CASSPRGPNNSPLHF
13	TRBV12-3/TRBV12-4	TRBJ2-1	CASILEVGNEQFF
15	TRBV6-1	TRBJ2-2	CASISGTGRPGELFF
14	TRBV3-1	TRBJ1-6	CASSQDWAGTPLHF
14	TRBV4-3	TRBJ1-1	CASSQDNRGTEAFF
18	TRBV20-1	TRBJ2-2	CSARGLLAGGTNTGELFF
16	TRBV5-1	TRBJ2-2	CASSRQGDSNTGELFF
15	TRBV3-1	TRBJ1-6	CASSRGEVENSPLHF
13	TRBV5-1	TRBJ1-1	CATSVGMNTEAFF
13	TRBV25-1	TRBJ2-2	CASKAGGYGELFF
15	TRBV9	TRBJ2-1	CASSVQSGRVNEQFF
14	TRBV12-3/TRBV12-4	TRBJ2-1	CAIRGGRSWDEQFF